These 16 T cell receptor beta chains share one sample of origin, sequenced in a study of breast tumors, draining lymph nodes, adjacent tissues. Each CDR3 protein is one row after TCRdb ran MiXCR on the multiplex PCR reads. Here the sample spans about 230,000 distinct CDR3 sequences, approximately 30% being singletons. Breast cancer patients provided tissue from their axillary draining lymph nodes. The sample comprised axillary lymph node tissue. These receptor sequences come from a female donor with breast cancer. Some clones in this sample may be carry-over from other donors' samples.

The table lists this clonotype with many counts. CDR3 amino acids: CASSSGRAHYEQYF. The CDR3 DNA is TGTGCCAGCAGCAGCGGGAGAGCACACTACGAGCAGTACTTC. The genes are TRBV13 and TRBJ2-7; 8 nucleotides align to TRBD2. CDR3 length equals 14 residues. V was pared by 5 bases and J by 3 bases, with 6 bases of the junction left unmatched. Germline V gives CDR1 PRHDT, CDR2 FYEKMQ (reference sequence).

In regard to this clonotype: An end of the junction does not agree with germline; a read error may underlie this. The chain is built from TRBV7-8 and TRBJ1-6; D not resolved. Germline V gene lookup returns CDR1 SGHVS and CDR2 FQNEAQ. CDR3 size: 14 residues. The CDR3 coding sequence is TGTGCCAGCAGCCGGGCGGGAGGTCGGTCACCCCTCTACTTT. Translated, it gives CASSRAGGRSPLYF.

This clonotype was seen many times. The J gene is TRBJ1-5, the V gene TRBV30; TRBD1 matches 8 bases. J was trimmed by 3 bases and V by 2 bases; bases with no gene match: 9. CDR3 length: 16 amino acids. Per the germline V gene, CDR1 is GTSNPN and CDR2 is SVGIG (reference sequence). Here the CDR3 DNA reads TGTGCCTGGAGTCCAAAAGACAGGGGTTACAATCAGCCCCAGCATTTT. It yields the protein CAWSPKDRGYNQPQHF.

About this clonotype itself: The junction departs from germline at one end; a sequencing error may be responsible. V and J are TRBV7-7 and TRBJ2-7; possibly TRBD2 for D (7 bases). Germline CDR1 and CDR2: SSHAT and FNYEAQ (reference sequence). The CDR3 is made up of 14 amino acids. DNA for the CDR3: TGTGCTAGCAGCCCAGGGGAGGGCTTATACGAGCAGTACTTC. Translating it yields CASSPGEGLYEQYF.

In its sample, this clonotype was seen many times. One junction end disagrees with the germline gene, perhaps due to a read error. V usage is TRBV19 and J usage is TRBJ2-2, with 7 bases matching TRBD2. CDR1 is LNHDA and CDR2 is SQIVND in the germline V gene (reference sequence). The CDR3 runs to 14 residues. The CDR3 is CASMQGGSTRELFF. In DNA, the CDR3 is TGTGCCAGTATGCAGGGCGGGAGCACCCGGGAGCTGTTTTTT.

This clonotype was counted many times. J is TRBJ2-1 and V is TRBV7-9, with 10 nucleotides matching TRBD2. This CDR3 is 18 amino acids long. J gave up 7 bases and V 4 bases, and 16 bases lay outside the gene matches. Germline loops: CDR1 SEHNR, CDR2 FQNEAQ (reference sequence). The CDR3 loop reads CASSSYRGSSGRPNEQFF. The CDR3, as DNA: TGTGCCAGCAGCTCCTACCGGGGGTCTAGCGGGAGACCAAATGAGCAGTTCTTC.

Concerning this clonotype itself: At one end the junction does not follow the germline gene, possibly because of a read error. The V and J genes are TRBV9 and TRBJ2-1; TRBD1 matches 7 bases. The CDR3 sequence is 15 residues long. From germline, CDR1 is SGDLS and CDR2 YYNGEE. The CDR3 nucleotides read TGTGCCAGCAGCGTACAGGGGGTGGTGGGGAATGAGCCGTTCTTC. It yields the protein CASSVQGVVGNEPFF.

About this clonotype itself: A much larger clone sits a single nucleotide away, making a read error possible. The rearrangement links TRBV6-5 to TRBJ2-7; D unclear. This CDR3 region has 14 residues. V gave up 5 bases and J gave up 1 base, with 12 bases separating them. Germline V CDR1 and CDR2: MNHEY, SVGAGI. The CDR3 DNA reads TGTGCCAGCAGTCACAATCGGGTTTCCTACGAGCAGTACTTC. Amino acid sequence: CASSHNRVSYEQYF.

As concerns this clonotype: A much larger clone differs from this one at a single base, so this may be a read error. The rearrangement joins TRBV28 to TRBJ2-7; D gene ambiguous. CDR3 length: 11 amino acids. Trimming cost V 10 bases and J 5 bases, with 12 bases left between them. Germline V gives CDR1 MDHEN, CDR2 SYDVKM. CDR3 sequence (DNA): TGTGCCACTAGAGCTAGTCACGAGCAGTACTTC. The encoded protein is CATRASHEQYF.

The rearrangement joins TRBV12-3 or TRBV12-4 to TRBJ2-3; the match to TRBD2 covers 12 bases. Germline trimming cut 5 bases from V and 7 bases from J; bases unmatched to any gene: 19. The CDR3 is 19 amino acids. The CDR3 protein is CASSRTTSGRRSRCHTQYF. The DNA for the CDR3 is TGTGCCAGCAGTCGTACTACTAGCGGGAGGAGGTCACGGTGTCATACGCAGTATTTT.

The table lists this clonotype with a few counts. The gene calls are TRBV6-5 and TRBJ2-1; TRBD2 matches 9 bases. V gave up 6 bases and J gave up 6 bases; unmatched junction bases: 9. The CDR3 has 15 amino acids. CDR1 and CDR2 from the germline V gene are MNHEY and SVGAGI. In nucleotides, the CDR3 is TGTGCCAGCAGCCTCCAGGGCGGGAGGGCCAATGAGCAGTTCTTC. Translation gives CASSLQGGRANEQFF.

The chain has TRBV2 and TRBJ2-4; TRBD1 aligns across 7 bases. The trim removed 6 bases at V and 6 bases at J, leaving 8 bases unmatched. The CDR3 has 14 residues. Germline CDR1 reads SNHLY; CDR2 reads FYNNEI. CDR3 region: CASSARWDRNIQYF. In nucleotides, the CDR3 is TGTGCCAGCAGCGCCCGGTGGGACAGAAACATTCAGTACTTC.

In this sample, this clonotype turned up many times. The V call is TRBV30, the J call TRBJ2-2; tentatively, D is TRBD1 (6 bases). In germline, CDR1 is GTSNPN, CDR2 SVGIG (reference sequence). The CDR3 covers 15 residues. V lost 1 base, J lost 2 bases, and 11 bases lay in between. CDR3 residues: CAWSGRQANTGELFF. The CDR3 DNA is TGTGCCTGGAGTGGGAGACAGGCTAACACCGGGGAGCTGTTTTTT.

CDR3 region: CASSRGTGSVNEQYF. The CDR3 DNA sequence: TGTGCCAGCAGCCGGGGGACGGGTAGCGTAAACGAGCAGTACTTC. The chain combines TRBV19 with TRBJ2-7; D is possibly TRBD2 (6 bases). Trimming took off 9 bases at V and 5 bases at J, with 23 bases between the two ends. The CDR3 is 15 amino acids. Germline V lookup: CDR1 LNHDA, CDR2 SQIVND (reference sequence).

In this sample, this clonotype turned up once. The chain carries TRBV4-1 and TRBJ2-3; 9 bases align to TRBD1. With 0 bases clipped from V and 11 bases from J, the junction kept 9 bases outside the gene matches. Germline CDR1 and CDR2: MGHRA and YSYEKL. This CDR3 is built from 15 residues. The CDR3, as DNA: TGCGCCAGCAGCCAAGAAGGGACAGGGAAGGGTGAGCAGTATTTT. Translating it yields CASSQEGTGKGEQYF.

The gene calls are TRBV7-3 and TRBJ1-4; possible D gene TRBD1, 5 bases. This CDR3 spans 15 amino acids. V shed 5 bases and J shed 4 bases, with 14 bases lying between them. Germline V gene sequence: CDR1 SGHTA, CDR2 FQGTGA. This CDR3 reads CASSISGTVNEKLFF. CDR3 DNA: TGTGCCAGCAGCATCAGCGGGACGGTTAATGAAAAACTGTTTTTT.